Below are 26 T cell receptor beta chains sequenced from a single sample in a study of shared clonotypes between healthy human individuals. Clones were sequenced by immunoSEQ multiplex PCR, and TCRdb holds only the in-frame ones, with some missing. The repertoire holds over a million clones, 60% to 80% seen once, with about 1.5% in the top ten. Sequences were obtained from memory CD4+ T cells sorted from blood. As for subset: CD45RA-negative fraction. These receptors all come from a man aged 18 to 29 in good health.

In its sample, this clone was seen a few times. CDR3 in amino acids: CASSISSYNEQFF. In nucleotides, the CDR3 is TGTGCCAGCAGTATCTCGAGCTACAATGAGCAGTTCTTC. The V and J genes are TRBV6-5 and TRBJ2-1, with D unclear. The CDR3 sequence is 13 residues long. Germline CDR1 is MNHEY and CDR2 is SVGAGI. V lost 5 bases to trimming and J lost 3 bases, with 8 bases between them.

In DNA, the CDR3 is TGTGCCAGTAGTATGCAGGGTTGGATGAACTATGGCTACACCTTC. It is translated as CASSMQGWMNYGYTF. The V and J genes are TRBV19 and TRBJ1-2, with D tentatively TRBD1 (5 bases). Germline V gives CDR1 LNHDA, CDR2 SQIVND (reference sequence). V was trimmed by 3 bases and J by 2 bases, leaving 13 bases between them. This CDR3 has 15 residues.

This chain links TRBV10-3 with TRBJ2-1, with D uncertain. The CDR3 totals 13 residues. The V end lost 1 base, the J end lost 8 bases, and 9 bases lay between the germline ends. CDR1 is ENHRY and CDR2 is SYGVKD in the germline V gene. The CDR3 bases are TGTGCCATCAGTGAGTTACTCGGCGATGAGCAGTTCTTC. This encodes CAISELLGDEQFF.

The CDR3 reads CASSRPREGRSGELFF. The CDR3 bases are TGTGCCAGCAGTCGTCCGCGGGAGGGCCGTAGCGGGGAGCTGTTTTTT. The rearrangement links TRBV2 to TRBJ2-2; 9 bases agree with TRBD2. Germline-derived CDR1 and CDR2 are SNHLY and FYNNEI. J gave up 7 bases and V 5 bases, and 11 bases lay outside the gene matches. The CDR3 sequence is 16 residues long. Combining the CDR3 with reference TRBV2 and TRBJ2-2 gives the whole variable domain EPEVTQTPSHQVTQMGQEVILRCVPISNHLYFYWYRQILGQKVEFLVSFYNNEISEKSEIFDDQFSVERPDGSNFTLKIRSTKLEDSAMYFCASSRPREGRSGELFFGEGSRLTVL.

This clone has more than one count but fewer than ten. The V call is TRBV29-1, the J call TRBJ2-1, with 9 positions matching TRBD2. Trimming at V came to 6 bases and at J to 6 bases, leaving 3 bases not matched to a gene. Per germline, CDR1 SQVTM and CDR2 ANQGSEA. CDR3 length: 12 residues. CDR3 residues: CSVLSGSNEQFF. CDR3 DNA: TGCAGCGTCCTTAGCGGGAGCAATGAGCAGTTCTTC.

The chain combines TRBV21-1 with TRBJ1-5. TRBV21-1 is classified as a pseudogene. This CDR3 comprises 18 residues. The CDR3 region is CASIAGGQGPPFNQPQHF. In DNA, the CDR3 is TGTGCCAGCATCGCGGGAGGGCAGGGGCCCCCCTTCAATCAGCCCCAGCATTTT.

The rearrangement joins TRBV5-1 to TRBJ1-1; D ambiguous. Germline assignment: CDR1 SGHRS and CDR2 YFSETQ. Trimming removed 1 base at V and 1 base at J, with 5 bases between. The CDR3 spans 13 residues. CDR3 protein: CASSLKENTEAFF. The CDR3 coding sequence is TGCGCCAGCAGCTTGAAGGAGAACACTGAAGCTTTCTTT.

DNA of the CDR3: TGTGCCAGCTCACCACGGACAGGGGGGTTGCCCTACGAGCAGTACTTC. Its translation is CASSPRTGGLPYEQYF. This sequence joins TRBV18 and TRBJ2-7; 10 bases map to TRBD1. Germline CDR1 is KGHSH and CDR2 is LQKENI. The ends lost 1 base at V and 2 bases at J; junction bases unmatched: 5. This CDR3 is built from 16 residues.

The J gene is TRBJ2-7, the V gene TRBV6-5; D is perhaps TRBD1 (5 bases). Germline-derived CDR1 and CDR2 are MNHEY and SVGAGI. V lost 4 bases, J lost 3 bases, and 13 bases lay in between. The CDR3 extends over 14 amino acids. CDR3 residues: CASSSAGSDYEQYF. CDR3 nucleotides: TGTGCCAGCAGTTCAGCAGGGTCTGACTACGAGCAGTACTTC.

This rearrangement joins TRBV10-1 to TRBJ2-7, with 9 positions matching TRBD2. The CDR3 consists of 14 residues. Germline trimming cut 3 bases from V and 7 bases from J; bases unmatched to any gene: 7. From germline, CDR1 is WNHNN and CDR2 SYGVQD (reference sequence). The CDR3 spells CASSDGLAGIEQYF. CDR3 DNA sequence: TGCGCCAGCAGTGATGGGCTAGCGGGAATTGAGCAGTACTTC.

This clone was seen just once. The same CDR3 arises from other DNA sequences in this sample as well. This rearrangement joins TRBV29-1 to TRBJ2-7; D may be TRBD2 (6 bases). This CDR3 comprises 11 residues. Germline V lookup: CDR1 SQVTM, CDR2 ANQGSEA. Trimming took off 4 bases at V and 3 bases at J, with 7 bases between the two ends. Here the CDR3 DNA reads TGCAGCGTTGCGGGGGACTACGAGCAGTACTTC. It encodes CSVAGDYEQYF.

The chain combines TRBV10-2 with TRBJ2-7, with D maybe TRBD1 (6 bases). Germline assignment: CDR1 WSHSY and CDR2 SAAADI. The CDR3 totals 13 residues. The V and J ends lost 6 bases and 3 bases respectively, with 12 bases between them. CDR3: CASRSWTDYEQYF. The CDR3 region has the DNA TGCGCCAGCAGGTCCTGGACAGACTACGAGCAGTACTTC.

Details on this clone: The same CDR3 arises from other DNA sequences in this sample as well. The gene calls are TRBV30 and TRBJ1-3; D gene unclear. Germline-derived CDR1 and CDR2 are GTSNPN and SVGIG (reference sequence). This CDR3 has 13 residues. The V and J ends lost 0 bases and 2 bases respectively, with 5 bases between them. The chain's CDR3 is CAWSVQAGNTIYF. For the CDR3, the DNA is TGTGCCTGGAGTGTACAAGCTGGAAACACCATATATTTT.

Comments on this clone: This specimen includes other DNA sequences encoding the same CDR3. This rearrangement joins TRBV6-5 to TRBJ2-2; TRBD1 or TRBD2 may be the D gene (5 bases each). In germline, CDR1 is MNHEY, CDR2 SVGAGI. The CDR3 has 14 amino acids. Between the trimmed V and J ends, which lost 2 bases and 1 base, there was a span of 5 bases. The CDR3 loop is CASSYGGNTGELFF. In nucleotides, the CDR3 is TGTGCCAGCAGTTACGGGGGGAACACCGGGGAGCTGTTTTTT.

This clone occurred a few times. The rearrangement uses TRBV11-2 and TRBJ1-2; D is perhaps TRBD1 (5 bases). The germline V and J ends were trimmed by 5 bases and 2 bases, with 12 bases remaining between them. Looked up from germline, CDR1 is SGHAT and CDR2 is FQNNGV. The CDR3 consists of 14 residues. The CDR3 DNA sequence: TGTGCCAGCAGCCGGGACCATGCGAACTATGGCTACACCTTC. Residues: CASSRDHANYGYTF.

This chain links TRBV19 with TRBJ1-5; D may be TRBD1 (5 bases). This CDR3 has 15 residues. CDR1 LNHDA and CDR2 SQIVND come from the germline V gene (reference sequence). V was shortened by 3 bases and J by 7 bases, with 16 bases between the two germline ends. The CDR3 DNA reads TGTGCCAGTAGTATTATGGACTCCGGGACGCAGCCCCAGCATTTT. As protein: CASSIMDSGTQPQHF.

The chain recombines TRBV5-5 with TRBJ2-2; D perhaps matches TRBD2 (5 bases). The V end was cut by 1 base, the J end by 6 bases, with 10 bases between. In germline, CDR1 is SGHKS, CDR2 YYEKEE (reference sequence). The CDR3 covers 14 residues. CDR3 DNA sequence: TGTGCCAGCAGCTTGTCGAGGGCTTCCGGGGAGCTGTTTTTT. Translation gives CASSLSRASGELFF.

CDR3 DNA: TGTGCCAGCGGCATGGGTGATAATCAGCCCCAGCATTTT. Its protein is CASGMGDNQPQHF. J is TRBJ1-5 and V is TRBV6-6; D unresolved. Germline CDR1 MNHNY, CDR2 SVGAGI (reference sequence). Trimming pared 8 bases from V and 4 bases from J, leaving 12 bases between. CDR3 length: 13 amino acids.

The chain is built from TRBV18 and TRBJ1-6; TRBD1 might be the D (6 bases). Trimming stripped 5 bases from V and 7 bases from J, with 9 bases between. The CDR3 length is 13 residues. Germline CDR1 is KGHSH and CDR2 is LQKENI. DNA of the CDR3: TGTGCCAGCTCAGACAGGATCAATTCACCCCTCCACTTT. It yields the protein CASSDRINSPLHF.

This chain links TRBV12-5 with TRBJ1-2, with D unclear. V lost 7 bases, J lost 0 bases, and 6 bases lay in between. The CDR3 has 12 residues. The germline CDR1 and CDR2 sequences are LGHNT and FRNRAP. CDR3 DNA: TGTGCTAGTGCCATTTCTAACTATGGCTACACCTTC. Residues: CASAISNYGYTF. Looking up the rest from reference TRBV12-5 and TRBJ1-2 gives the full variable domain: DARVTQTPRHKVTEMGQEVTMRCQPILGHNTVFWYRQTMMQGLELLAYFRNRAPLDDSGMPKDRFSAEMPDATLATLKIQPSEPRDSAVYFCASAISNYGYTFGSGTRLTVV.

The rearrangement links TRBV7-2 to TRBJ2-7, with 11 bases identical to TRBD2. The germline V gene encodes CDR1 SGHTA and CDR2 FQGNSA. This CDR3 has 17 amino acids. The J segment lost 0 bases and the V segment lost 6 bases, leaving 10 bases of the junction unmatched. CDR3: CASSRLAGTANSYEQYF. The CDR3 DNA is TGTGCCAGCAGTCGACTAGCGGGAACAGCCAACTCCTACGAGCAGTACTTC.

The rearrangement links TRBV10-3 to TRBJ2-2, with D perhaps matching TRBD1 (6 bases). V was trimmed by 3 bases and J by 6 bases, leaving 8 bases between them. Germline assignment: CDR1 ENHRY and CDR2 SYGVKD. The CDR3 extends over 13 amino acids. CDR3 sequence reads: CAISEGTPGELFF. DNA for the CDR3: TGTGCCATCAGTGAAGGGACACCCGGGGAGCTGTTTTTT.

The J gene is TRBJ2-3, the V gene TRBV5-5, with D perhaps TRBD1 (7 bases). CDR3 size: 16 residues. Germline V gives CDR1 SGHKS, CDR2 YYEKEE (reference sequence). V was pared by 0 bases and J by 1 base, with 12 bases between. This chain's CDR3 is CASSLGQGGGTDTQYF. The CDR3 coding sequence is TGTGCCAGCAGCTTGGGGCAGGGGGGCGGCACAGATACGCAGTATTTT. The full variable domain, completed using reference TRBV5-5 and TRBJ2-3, is DAGVTQSPTHLIKTRGQQVTLRCSPISGHKSVSWYQQVLGQGPQFIFQYYEKEERGRGNFPDRFSARQFPNYSSELNVNALLLGDSALYLCASSLGQGGGTDTQYFGPGTRLTVL.

The chain links TRBV9 to TRBJ1-6; D ambiguous. This CDR3 spans 13 amino acids. The V gene lost 3 bases and the J gene lost 9 bases, with 10 bases spanning the gap. CDR1 is SGDLS and CDR2 is YYNGEE in the germline V gene. Written as DNA, the CDR3 is TGTGCCAGCAGCGAAGATCTAATTTCACCCCTCCACTTT. Translated, it gives CASSEDLISPLHF.

The V gene is TRBV10-2, the J gene TRBJ1-1; 7 nucleotides agree with TRBD1. Germline lookup yields CDR1 WSHSY and CDR2 SAAADI. J lost 3 bases, V lost 7 bases, and 5 bases had no gene match. This CDR3 is built from 13 residues. DNA of the CDR3: TGCGCCAGCAAAAGGGGGCAGGACACTGAAGCTTTCTTT. Translation: CASKRGQDTEAFF.

V usage is TRBV19 and J usage is TRBJ2-3; possibly TRBD2 for D (5 bases). Trimming removed 5 bases at V and 6 bases at J, with 9 bases between. The germline CDR1 and CDR2 sequences are LNHDA and SQIVND (reference sequence). The CDR3 has 12 amino acids. CDR3 sequence (DNA): TGTGCCAGTAGTTTCCGGGGTGATACGCAGTATTTT. Encoded protein: CASSFRGDTQYF.